A selection of T cell receptor beta chains follows, all from one sample in a study of T cells in localized non-small cell lung cancer. Here immunoSEQ multiplex PCR was the method, and the copy in TCRdb shows in-frame clones only, minus some. The profile shows more than 2,500 clones, over 20% of them singletons. The specimen was lung tumor tissue, collected before any cancer treatment. The receptors derive from a male donor aged 60 or older with stage II lung adenocarcinoma. CDR3s include the opening cysteine and the closing phenylalanine or tryptophan. Fields, in order: D gene, CDR3 length, V gene, clone size, J gene, CDR3 protein. The D gene is left open where the match is weak. A row's size may be missing; if present it is once, few, many or a size class.

NA,15,TRBV11-3,medium-sized,TRBJ2-3,CASSPVWGSADTQYF
TRBD2,15,TRBV11-3,NA,TRBJ2-5,CASSLGTSAQETQYF
TRBD1,14,TRBV19,NA,TRBJ2-1,CASSINNRGNEQFF
NA,12,TRBV28,NA,TRBJ2-7,CASTPSSYEQYF
NA,15,TRBV30,NA,TRBJ2-7,CAWSVRGAGFYEQYF
NA,16,TRBV29-1,once,TRBJ1-2,CSVLNSGESYASGYTF
TRBD2,14,TRBV19,NA,TRBJ2-7,CASSLGTSGNEQYF
TRBD2,16,TRBV9,few,TRBJ2-1,CASRELAAGGYNEQFF
TRBD2,16,TRBV19,NA,TRBJ2-1,CASSDYGGALSNEQFF
TRBD1,13,TRBV2,medium-sized,TRBJ1-2,CASSLDRANGYTF
NA,14,TRBV12-2,few,TRBJ1-1,CATKPDLGRTEAFF
NA,15,TRBV11-3,few,TRBJ1-1,CASSSHAGGNTEAFF
NA,15,TRBV6-8,NA,TRBJ2-7,CASSGRPGTYYEQYF
NA,12,TRBV9,few,TRBJ1-1,CATGPPNTEAFF
TRBD1,16,TRBV6-8,NA,TRBJ2-1,CAISGIGQGFDNEQFF
NA,14,TRBV15,NA,TRBJ2-3,CATSRDRWAPTQYF
TRBD1,15,TRBV11-3,NA,TRBJ2-7,CASSSPGQGTYEQYF
NA,14,TRBV28,NA,TRBJ2-6,CASSTGFGANVLTF
TRBD1,17,TRBV4-1,few,TRBJ2-2,CASSPPPDRVDTGELFF
TRBD1,14,TRBV28,NA,TRBJ2-7,CASSLWTGVREQYF
TRBD1,15,TRBV12-5,NA,TRBJ2-1,CASGMGQGRFNEQFF
TRBD1,14,TRBV6-8,few,TRBJ2-3,CASSPGQGSDTQYF
TRBD1,15,TRBV5-1,few,TRBJ1-1,CASSLRAGGPTEAFF
NA,15,TRBV19,NA,TRBJ2-6,CASSQGHPGANVLTF
NA,14,TRBV4-1,few,TRBJ1-5,CASSKKYLDQPQHF
TRBD2,16,TRBV6-1,medium-sized,TRBJ2-5,CASSEVATGGGETQYF
NA,15,TRBV19,NA,TRBJ1-2,CASSSRTVSNYGYTF
NA,14,TRBV5-1,NA,TRBJ2-7,CASSTERVVDEQYF
NA,15,TRBV6-8,NA,TRBJ1-1,CASSYYGPLNTEAFF
TRBD2,18,TRBV5-1,NA,TRBJ2-1,CASSSPLHSGNPYNEQFF
NA,15,TRBV9,medium-sized,TRBJ1-2,CASSPLGGGAYGYTF
TRBD1,14,TRBV15,NA,TRBJ1-1,CATSSQGYGTEAFF
TRBD2,17,TRBV4-1,NA,TRBJ2-3,CASSRPLAGGPPDTQYF
NA,11,TRBV12-5,NA,TRBJ2-2,CAIPDRGELFF
NA,15,TRBV28,NA,TRBJ2-5,CASSDRTARQETQYF
NA,17,TRBV5-1,NA,TRBJ1-6,CASSFSLAGTLNSPLHF
TRBD1,15,TRBV6-8,few,TRBJ2-1,CASNFDRGSYNEQFF
TRBD1,15,TRBV19,once,TRBJ2-7,CASSYGTGYSYEQYF
NA,12,TRBV9,NA,TRBJ1-1,CASKGFNTEAFF
NA,15,TRBV11-3,medium-sized,TRBJ1-4,CASSLDGPEGEKLFF
NA,14,TRBV19,NA,TRBJ2-1,CASVGAYPLTEQFF
TRBD1,15,TRBV30,NA,TRBJ2-7,CAWRGTAPSSYEQYF
NA,13,TRBV29-1,few,TRBJ1-5,CSVEFGRGQPQHF
NA,13,TRBV6-8,few,TRBJ1-2,CASSGTGNYGYTF
NA,15,TRBV5-1,NA,TRBJ1-4,CASSLSQSTNEKLFF
NA,14,TRBV4-1,few,TRBJ2-7,CASSQAPTGGEQYF
TRBD1,16,TRBV9,medium-sized,TRBJ1-2,CASSGGTTGGSYGYTF
NA,12,TRBV18,NA,TRBJ1-1,CASSTWGTEAFF
NA,12,TRBV6-8,few,TRBJ1-1,CASVGGISEAFF
NA,12,TRBV18,NA,TRBJ1-1,CASSPGGAEAFF
NA,16,TRBV5-1,NA,TRBJ2-3,CASSYGAQASTDTQYF
TRBD1,14,TRBV15,NA,TRBJ2-2,CATSRDRAAGELFF
TRBD1,13,TRBV9,NA,TRBJ2-7,CASGDRVTYEQYF
TRBD1,16,TRBV15,few,TRBJ1-5,CATSNPTGVVNQPQHF
TRBD1,14,TRBV16,NA,TRBJ1-5,CASSHRGGDQPQHF